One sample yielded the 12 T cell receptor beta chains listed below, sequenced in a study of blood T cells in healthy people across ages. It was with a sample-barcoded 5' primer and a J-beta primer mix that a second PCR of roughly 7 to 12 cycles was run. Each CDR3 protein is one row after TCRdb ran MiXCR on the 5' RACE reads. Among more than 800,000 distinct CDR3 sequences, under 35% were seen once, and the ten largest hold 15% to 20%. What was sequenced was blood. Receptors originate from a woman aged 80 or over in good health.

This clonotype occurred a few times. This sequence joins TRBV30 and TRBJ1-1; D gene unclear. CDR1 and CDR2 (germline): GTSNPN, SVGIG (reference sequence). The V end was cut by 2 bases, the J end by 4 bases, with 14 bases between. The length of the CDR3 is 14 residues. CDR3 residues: CAWSSGVWGTEAFF. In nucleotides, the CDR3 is TGTGCCTGGAGTAGTGGGGTTTGGGGCACTGAAGCTTTCTTT.

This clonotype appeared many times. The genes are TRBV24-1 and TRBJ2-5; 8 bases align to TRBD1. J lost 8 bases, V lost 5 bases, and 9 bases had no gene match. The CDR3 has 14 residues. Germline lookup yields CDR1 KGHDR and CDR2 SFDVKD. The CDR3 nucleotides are TGTGCCACCAGTGCCTTAGGACAGGGTGAAACCCAGTACTTC. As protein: CATSALGQGETQYF.

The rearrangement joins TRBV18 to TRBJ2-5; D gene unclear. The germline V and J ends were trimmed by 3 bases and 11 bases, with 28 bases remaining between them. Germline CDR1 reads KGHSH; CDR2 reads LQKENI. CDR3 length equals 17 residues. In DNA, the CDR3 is TGTGCCAGCTCACCGACCCGTCCGGAGAACAAATACAATGAGCAGTACTTC. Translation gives CASSPTRPENKYNEQYF.

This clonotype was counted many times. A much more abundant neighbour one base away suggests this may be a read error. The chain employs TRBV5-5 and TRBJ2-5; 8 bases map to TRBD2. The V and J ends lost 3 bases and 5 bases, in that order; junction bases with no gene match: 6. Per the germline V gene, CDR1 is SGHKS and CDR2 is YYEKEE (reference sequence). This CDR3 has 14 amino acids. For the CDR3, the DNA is TGTGCCAGCAGCTGCGGGGGGCGCGGGGAGACCCAGTACTTC. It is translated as CASSCGGRGETQYF.

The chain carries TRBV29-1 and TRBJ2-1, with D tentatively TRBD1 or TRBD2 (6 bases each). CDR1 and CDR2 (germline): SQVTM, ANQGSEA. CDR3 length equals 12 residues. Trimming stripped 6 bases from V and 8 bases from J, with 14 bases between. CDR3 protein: CSVGNREDEQFF. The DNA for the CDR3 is TGCAGCGTGGGAAACAGGGAGGATGAGCAGTTCTTC.

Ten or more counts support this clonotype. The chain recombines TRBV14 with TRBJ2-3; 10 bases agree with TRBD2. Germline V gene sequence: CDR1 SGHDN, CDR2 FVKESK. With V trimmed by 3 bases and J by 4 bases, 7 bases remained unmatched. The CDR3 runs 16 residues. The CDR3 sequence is CASSHPGLAVSDTQYF. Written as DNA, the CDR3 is TGTGCCAGCAGCCACCCAGGACTAGCGGTATCAGATACGCAGTATTTT.

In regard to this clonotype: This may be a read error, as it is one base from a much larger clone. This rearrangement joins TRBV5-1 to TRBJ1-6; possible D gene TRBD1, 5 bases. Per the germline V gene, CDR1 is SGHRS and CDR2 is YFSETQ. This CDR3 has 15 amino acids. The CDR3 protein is CASSLDDRLNSPPHF. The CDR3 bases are TGCGCCAGCAGCTTGGATGACAGATTGAATTCACCCCCCCACTTT.

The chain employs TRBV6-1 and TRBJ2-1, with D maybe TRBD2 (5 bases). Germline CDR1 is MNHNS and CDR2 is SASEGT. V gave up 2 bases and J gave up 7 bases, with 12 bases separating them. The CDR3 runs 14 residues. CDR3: CASSESPRRNEQFF. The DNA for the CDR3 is TGTGCCAGCAGTGAAAGCCCCCGGAGGAATGAGCAGTTCTTC.

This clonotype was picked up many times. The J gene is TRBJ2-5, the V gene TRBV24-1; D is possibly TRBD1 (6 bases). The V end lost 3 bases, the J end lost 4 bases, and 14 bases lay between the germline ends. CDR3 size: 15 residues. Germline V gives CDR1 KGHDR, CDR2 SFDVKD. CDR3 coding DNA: TGTGCCACCAGTGATCCGACAGGAGAGAGAGAGACCCAGTACTTC. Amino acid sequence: CATSDPTGERETQYF.

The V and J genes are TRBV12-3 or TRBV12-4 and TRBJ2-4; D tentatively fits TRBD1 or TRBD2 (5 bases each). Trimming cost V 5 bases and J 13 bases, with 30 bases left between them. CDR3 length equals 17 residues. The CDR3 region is CASSHLLARGDMDEQYF. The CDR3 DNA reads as TGTGCCAGCAGTCACCTCTTGGCGAGGGGTGATATGGATGAGCAGTACTTC.

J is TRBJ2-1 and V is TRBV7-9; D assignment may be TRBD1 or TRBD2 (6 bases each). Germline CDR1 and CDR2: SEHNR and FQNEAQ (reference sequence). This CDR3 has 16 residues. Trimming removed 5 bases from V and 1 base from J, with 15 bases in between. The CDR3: CASSRDGGTSYNEQFF. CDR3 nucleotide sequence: TGTGCCAGCAGCCGTGACGGGGGCACGTCCTACAATGAGCAGTTCTTC.

The chain's CDR3 is CASSRDRVVNTEAFF. CDR3 in DNA: TGTGCCAGCAGTCGGGACAGGGTTGTGAACACTGAAGCTTTCTTT. The rearrangement links TRBV6-5 to TRBJ1-1; 9 positions agree with TRBD1. CDR1 and CDR2 from the germline V gene are MNHEY and SVGAGI. The ends lost 5 bases at V and 0 bases at J; junction bases unmatched: 4. The CDR3 totals 15 residues.